The 15 T cell receptor beta chains below come from one sample, sequenced in a study of shared clonotypes between healthy human individuals. Cells designated naive CD8 were CD45RO-negative and were positively selected for CCR7, with terminally differentiated effector memory CD45RA+ cells excluded. This table comes from immunoSEQ multiplex PCR, and its TCRdb copy is limited to in-frame clones, with some not included. In the table there are approximately 840,000 clones, around 96% of which are singletons. The specimen sequenced was naive CD8+ T cells sorted from blood. All receptors come from a man aged 25-45 years in good health.

V is TRBV7-3 and J is TRBJ2-7, with 8 nucleotides matching TRBD2. The CDR3 has 15 residues. V trimming: 5 bases; J trimming: 2 bases; junction bases outside the gene matches: 8. The germline gives CDR1 SGHTA, CDR2 FQGTGA. In DNA form, the CDR3 reads TGTGCCAGCAGCCCGGCGGCGGGAGGTACCTACGAGCAGTACTTC. This encodes CASSPAAGGTYEQYF.

In this sample, this clone turned up once. The chain employs TRBV7-9 and TRBJ2-7; TRBD1 is a possible D gene (6 bases). Trimming left V 1 base short and J 3 bases short, with 16 bases between. Germline loops: CDR1 SEHNR, CDR2 FQNEAQ (reference sequence). The CDR3 is 16 residues long. The CDR3: CASSLVQGVLIYEQYF. The CDR3 nucleotides read TGTGCCAGCAGCTTAGTACAGGGTGTTCTAATCTACGAGCAGTACTTC.

The J gene is TRBJ2-3, the V gene TRBV2; 13 bases line up with TRBD2. There are 17 residues in the CDR3. From germline, CDR1 is SNHLY and CDR2 FYNNEI. The J segment lost 3 bases and the V segment lost 6 bases, leaving 9 bases of the junction unmatched. CDR3 in amino acids: CASRGLAGTGTTDTQYF. As DNA, the CDR3 is TGTGCCAGCAGGGGACTAGCGGGGACCGGGACTACAGATACGCAGTATTTT.

V usage is TRBV7-9 and J usage is TRBJ2-7; D possibly uses TRBD1 or TRBD2 (5 bases each). CDR3 length equals 14 residues. From germline, CDR1 is SEHNR and CDR2 FQNEAQ (reference sequence). Trimming took off 5 bases at V and 0 bases at J, with 11 bases between the two ends. The CDR3 spells CASSDRDRSYEQYF. The CDR3 DNA reads TGTGCCAGCAGCGACCGGGACCGCTCCTACGAGCAGTACTTC.

CDR3 nucleotide sequence: TGTGCCAGCAGCTTAGAGGGCAGGGGGACGGGTCACACTGAAGCTTTCTTT. Amino acids: CASSLEGRGTGHTEAFF. The rearrangement links TRBV7-9 to TRBJ1-1; 7 bases match TRBD1. The CDR3 sequence is 17 residues long. Germline V lookup: CDR1 SEHNR, CDR2 FQNEAQ (reference sequence). Losses at the gene ends were 1 base for V and 3 bases for J; bases not matched to a gene: 11.

The chain is built from TRBV7-9 and TRBJ2-1; D is unclear. V was trimmed by 2 bases and J by 8 bases, leaving 16 bases between them. The CDR3 is 15 amino acids. CDR1 is SEHNR and CDR2 is FQNEAQ in the germline V gene (reference sequence). CDR3 sequence (DNA): TGTGCCAGCAGCTTAATGTGGACCCGTAGGTATGAGCAGTTCTTC. Protein product: CASSLMWTRRYEQFF.

J is TRBJ2-1 and V is TRBV7-2; D might be TRBD2 (5 bases). V lost 2 bases and J lost 5, with 10 bases in between. The length of the CDR3 is 14 residues. Germline V CDR1 and CDR2: SGHTA, FQGNSA. In DNA form, the CDR3 reads TGTGCCAGCAGCTTAACGGACTTACACAATGAGCAGTTCTTC. Protein: CASSLTDLHNEQFF.

The rearrangement uses TRBV27 and TRBJ2-7; D is uncertain. CDR1 and CDR2 from the germline V gene are MNHEY and SMNVEV (reference sequence). The ends were cut back, 0 bases at V and 2 bases at J, with 11 bases in the middle. The CDR3 is made up of 15 amino acids. The chain's CDR3 is CASSLSNPQTYEQYF. CDR3 DNA sequence: TGTGCCAGCAGTTTATCGAATCCTCAAACCTACGAGCAGTACTTC.

The chain couples TRBV19 to TRBJ2-7, with a tentative D call TRBD2 (6 bases). The germline V and J ends were trimmed by 9 bases and 3 bases, with 9 bases remaining between them. The germline gives CDR1 LNHDA, CDR2 SQIVND (reference sequence). This CDR3 is built from 11 residues. The CDR3 DNA sequence: TGTGCCAGCCAAGCGGGCTACGAGCAGTACTTC. Residues: CASQAGYEQYF.

This clone came up a few times. V and J are TRBV4-1 and TRBJ2-5; weak D call: TRBD1 (6 bases). V lost 1 base, J lost 7 bases, and 13 bases lay in between. Germline assignment: CDR1 MGHRA and CDR2 YSYEKL. The CDR3 sequence is 14 residues long. The CDR3 region has the DNA TGCGCCAGCAGCCAAGTAGGGGGTTGGGTGACCCAGTACTTC. Residues: CASSQVGGWVTQYF.

The chain couples TRBV4-1 to TRBJ2-7, with 7 bases aligning to TRBD2. CDR1 and CDR2 (germline): MGHRA, YSYEKL. After removal of 5 bases from V and 3 bases from J, the junction contained 10 bases not matched to a gene. This CDR3 region has 15 residues. The CDR3 coding sequence is TGCGCCAGCAGCAACGAGCGGGGAGGAAACTACGAGCAGTACTTC. Translating gives CASSNERGGNYEQYF.

Note on this clone: An end of the junction does not agree with germline; a read error may underlie this. The chain combines TRBV20-1 with TRBJ2-5, with D unclear. Germline V gene sequence: CDR1 DFQATT, CDR2 SNEGSKA (reference sequence). This CDR3 has 11 residues. CDR3 in DNA: TGCAGTCCTAGGTCTGAAGAGACCCAGTACTTC. This gives the protein CSPRSEETQYF.

V is TRBV30 and J is TRBJ2-2, with D uncertain. This CDR3 spans 13 amino acids. The ends were cut back, 6 bases at V and 7 bases at J, with 15 bases in the middle. CDR1 and CDR2 (germline): GTSNPN, SVGIG (reference sequence). The CDR3 spells CACSVQPDGELFF. The CDR3 DNA reads TGTGCCTGCTCGGTTCAGCCAGACGGGGAGCTGTTTTTT.

The chain is built from TRBV4-3 and TRBJ2-1, with 7 bases fitting TRBD1. V was pared by 0 bases and J by 12 bases, with 11 bases of the junction left unmatched. Looked up from germline, CDR1 is LGHNA and CDR2 is YSLEER. This CDR3 is 15 amino acids long. In DNA, the CDR3 is TGCGCCAGCAGCCAAGATAGACAGGGAGAGGATTGGCAGTTCTTC. This translates into CASSQDRQGEDWQFF.

The chain has TRBV27 and TRBJ1-1; 7 bases line up with TRBD1. The length of the CDR3 is 14 residues. Germline CDR1 and CDR2: MNHEY and SMNVEV (reference sequence). V shed 3 bases and J 7 bases; nucleotides not matched to a gene: 8. CDR3 residues: CASSLGQGGIEAFF. CDR3 nucleotide sequence: TGTGCCAGCAGTTTGGGGCAGGGGGGAATTGAAGCTTTCTTT.